This is a list of T cell receptor beta chains from one sample in a study of PD-1 blockade in classical Hodgkin lymphoma. Assay: immunoSEQ multiplex PCR; the TCRdb copy retains only in-frame clones and omits some. The table records roughly 40,000 clones, 78% of them present only once. The sequences come from peripheral blood mononuclear cells (PBMCs), collected before the fourth cycle of nivolumab. The receptors here all came from a human donor with classical Hodgkin lymphoma. The CDR3 runs from the conserved cysteine through the conserved F or W. The D gene is left open where the match is weak. Clone size is given for some rows only: seen once, a few or many times, or a class if the clone is expanded.

size	D	V	J	CDR3	DNA
-	-	TRBV28	TRBJ1-6	CASSHILRVDNSPLHF	TGTGCCAGCAGTCACATCCTCCGGGTCGATAATTCACCCCTCCACTTT
-	-	TRBV7-2	TRBJ2-7	CASSSAGTRSYEQYF	TGTGCCAGCAGCTCAGCCGGGACACGCTCCTACGAGCAGTACTTC
-	-	TRBV19	TRBJ2-1	CASSLGGVEQFF	TGTGCCAGTAGCCTAGGTGGGGTCGAGCAGTTCTTC
few	-	TRBV5-1	TRBJ1-1	CASKTGTYNTEAFF	TGCGCCAGCAAAACCGGGACATATAACACTGAAGCTTTCTTT
-	TRBD1	TRBV28	TRBJ1-2	CASRDSVYYGYTF	TGTGCCAGCCGGGACAGCGTCTACTATGGCTACACCTTC
-	-	TRBV9	TRBJ1-6	CASSVNGQPNSPLHF	TGTGCCAGCAGCGTAAACGGGCAGCCAAATTCACCCCTCCACTTT
-	-	TRBV18	TRBJ1-3	CASSPEVPAGNTIYF	TGTGCCAGCTCACCAGAAGTCCCAGCTGGAAACACCATATATTTT
-	TRBD1	TRBV11-2	TRBJ1-4	CASSLGDRGPEKLFF	TGTGCCAGCAGCTTAGGGGACAGGGGACCTGAAAAACTGTTTTTT
few	-	TRBV4-1	TRBJ1-5	CASSSTGNQPQHF	TGCGCCAGCAGCTCTACAGGGAATCAGCCCCAGCATTTT
-	-	TRBV7-6	TRBJ2-3	CASSEDRSTDTQYF	TGTGCCAGCAGCGAGGACAGAAGCACAGATACGCAGTATTTT
-	TRBD2	TRBV19	TRBJ2-5	CASSPSGGGTQGTQYF	TGTGCCAGTAGTCCAAGCGGGGGTGGCACCCAGGGGACCCAGTACTTC
-	-	TRBV4-3	TRBJ1-5	CASSQDGASRQPQHF	TGCGCCAGCAGCCAAGACGGCGCCTCTCGTCAGCCCCAGCATTTT
-	-	TRBV5-1	TRBJ1-4	CASSLVVGNEKLFF	TGCGCCAGCAGCTTGGTAGTTGGGAATGAAAAACTGTTTTTT
-	-	TRBV4-3	TRBJ1-1	CASSQGFQGHTEAFF	TGCGCCAGCAGCCAAGGTTTCCAGGGTCACACTGAAGCTTTCTTT
-	TRBD1	TRBV5-1	TRBJ2-2	CASGGQYTGELFF	TGCGCCAGCGGGGGACAGTACACCGGGGAGCTGTTTTTT
once	-	TRBV7-3	TRBJ1-6	CASSLRLVSPLHF	TGTGCCAGCAGCTTAAGACTCGTATCACCCCTCCACTTT
once	-	TRBV5-1	TRBJ2-5	CASSLVTGAGETQYF	TGCGCCAGCAGCTTGGTCACTGGGGCTGGGGAGACCCAGTACTTC
-	TRBD2	TRBV4-2	TRBJ2-5	CASSQGTSGGAETQYF	TGTGCCAGCAGCCAAGGGACTAGCGGGGGGGCAGAGACCCAGTACTTC
-	-	TRBV9	TRBJ2-3	CASSVRTASTDTQYF	TGTGCCAGCAGCGTAAGAACGGCAAGCACAGATACGCAGTATTTT
-	-	TRBV12-5	TRBJ1-5	CASGLVRQPQHF	TGTGCTAGTGGTTTGGTAAGGCAGCCCCAGCATTTT
-	TRBD1	TRBV11-3	TRBJ2-1	CASSLEGTVDNEQFF	TGTGCCAGCAGCTTAGAAGGGACAGTGGACAATGAGCAGTTCTTC
-	TRBD1	TRBV4-1	TRBJ2-7	CASSQDVQGAREQYF	TGCGCCAGCAGCCAAGATGTACAGGGGGCGCGCGAGCAGTACTTC
-	-	TRBV2	TRBJ1-1	CASRENAWTVNTEAFF	TGTGCCAGCAGGGAAAACGCTTGGACGGTGAACACTGAAGCTTTCTTT
-	-	TRBV16	TRBJ1-1	CASSQSIGGRGDTEAFF	TGTGCCAGCAGCCAATCGATCGGGGGTCGGGGTGACACTGAAGCTTTCTTT
-	-	TRBV28	TRBJ2-1	CASSFGPQLYNEQFF	TGTGCCAGCAGTTTTGGGCCTCAACTCTACAATGAGCAGTTCTTC
-	TRBD1	TRBV28	TRBJ1-1	CASYGTGANHFEAFF	TGTGCCAGCTACGGGACAGGAGCCAACCACTTTGAAGCTTTCTTT
-	-	TRBV6-5	TRBJ2-3	CASSSTITDTQYF	TGTGCCAGCAGTTCGACGATCACAGATACGCAGTATTTT
-	-	TRBV7-9	TRBJ1-2	CASSLEIPSRSYTF	TGTGCCAGCAGCTTAGAAATTCCAAGTAGGAGCTACACCTTC
-	TRBD1	TRBV6-1	TRBJ2-3	CASRMTGGRDTQYF	TGTGCCAGCAGGATGACAGGGGGCAGAGATACGCAGTATTTT
-	TRBD1	TRBV29-1	TRBJ2-5	CSVAKGTGVGETQYF	TGCAGCGTAGCGAAAGGGACAGGGGTAGGGGAGACCCAGTACTTC
-	TRBD1	TRBV10-3	TRBJ1-1	CAISEQGARTEAFF	TGTGCCATCAGTGAACAGGGGGCGCGGACTGAAGCTTTCTTT
-	-	TRBV5-4	TRBJ2-5	CASSSATSPQETQYF	TGTGCCAGCAGCTCGGCAACTAGCCCCCAAGAGACCCAGTACTTC
-	-	TRBV19	TRBJ1-2	CASNLETANNYGYTF	TGTGCCAGTAATCTCGAGACAGCAAATAACTATGGCTACACCTTC
-	TRBD1	TRBV6-1	TRBJ1-3	CASKGQGFFGNTIYF	TGTGCCTCCAAGGGACAGGGATTTTTCGGGAACACCATATATTTT
-	TRBD1	TRBV19	TRBJ2-2	CASSPSGTGVAGNTGELFF	TGTGCCAGTAGTCCTTCCGGGACAGGGGTGGCGGGGAACACCGGGGAGCTGTTTTTT
-	-	TRBV9	TRBJ1-3	CASSVGTLGNTIYF	TGTGCCAGCAGCGTCGGAACCCTTGGAAACACCATATATTTT
-	-	TRBV4-2	TRBJ1-1	CASSQVYLEDTEAFF	TGTGCCAGCAGCCAAGTGTACCTTGAGGACACTGAAGCTTTCTTT
-	TRBD2	TRBV7-8	TRBJ2-7	CASSLASGNEQYF	TGTGCCAGCAGCTTAGCTAGCGGGAACGAGCAGTACTTC
-	TRBD1	TRBV18	TRBJ1-1	CASSPPGTAEAFF	TGTGCCAGCTCACCACCAGGGACAGCTGAAGCTTTCTTT
-	-	TRBV19	TRBJ1-2	CASSPDDRYGYTF	TGTGCCAGTAGCCCGGACGACAGATATGGCTACACCTTC
-	TRBD1	TRBV6-5	TRBJ1-5	CASKKEQGANQPQHF	TGTGCCAGCAAGAAGGAACAGGGGGCCAATCAGCCCCAGCATTTT
-	TRBD1	TRBV6-6	TRBJ2-7	CASSSLDRDSSYEQYF	TGTGCCAGCAGTTCCCTGGACAGGGATTCCTCCTACGAGCAGTACTTC
-	-	TRBV4-2	TRBJ1-1	CASSGAGARFNTEAFF	TGTGCCAGCAGCGGGGCAGGGGCGCGATTCAACACTGAAGCTTTCTTT
-	TRBD1	TRBV19	TRBJ1-5	CASRQGAGGNQPQHF	TGTGCCAGTAGGCAGGGGGCGGGAGGCAATCAGCCCCAGCATTTT
few	-	TRBV4-2	TRBJ1-2	CASSQAGGNNYGYTF	TGTGCCAGCAGCCAAGCGGGGGGAAATAACTATGGCTACACCTTC
-	-	TRBV30	TRBJ1-4	CAWSRDSGEKLFF	TGTGCCTGGAGTCGTGACAGTGGGGAAAAACTGTTTTTT
-	-	TRBV4-3	TRBJ1-1	CASSQGLELRAFF	TGCGCCAGCAGCCAAGGATTGGAGTTGAGGGCTTTCTTT
-	TRBD2	TRBV11-1	TRBJ2-3	CASSGVAGGLYDTQYF	TGTGCCAGCAGCGGAGTTGCGGGGGGGCTTTACGATACGCAGTATTTT
-	-	TRBV5-1	TRBJ2-5	CASSLDPTATQYF	TGCGCCAGCAGCTTGGACCCGACGGCGACCCAGTACTTC
-	-	TRBV7-9	TRBJ1-3	CASSAPSSGNTIYF	TGTGCCAGCAGCGCTCCTAGCTCTGGAAACACCATATATTTT
-	TRBD1	TRBV15	TRBJ2-1	CATSRVGTGTYNEQFF	TGTGCCACCAGCAGAGTTGGGACAGGGACCTACAATGAGCAGTTCTTC
once	-	TRBV29-1	TRBJ1-3	CSVGGGDPGNTIYF	TGCAGCGTTGGGGGCGGTGATCCTGGAAACACCATATATTTT
-	-	TRBV9	TRBJ2-1	CASSVGGNNEQFF	TGTGCCAGCAGCGTAGGAGGGAACAATGAGCAGTTCTTC
few	TRBD1	TRBV18	TRBJ2-7	CASSQPGQGPYEQYF	TGTGCCAGCTCCCAACCGGGACAGGGTCCCTACGAGCAGTACTTC